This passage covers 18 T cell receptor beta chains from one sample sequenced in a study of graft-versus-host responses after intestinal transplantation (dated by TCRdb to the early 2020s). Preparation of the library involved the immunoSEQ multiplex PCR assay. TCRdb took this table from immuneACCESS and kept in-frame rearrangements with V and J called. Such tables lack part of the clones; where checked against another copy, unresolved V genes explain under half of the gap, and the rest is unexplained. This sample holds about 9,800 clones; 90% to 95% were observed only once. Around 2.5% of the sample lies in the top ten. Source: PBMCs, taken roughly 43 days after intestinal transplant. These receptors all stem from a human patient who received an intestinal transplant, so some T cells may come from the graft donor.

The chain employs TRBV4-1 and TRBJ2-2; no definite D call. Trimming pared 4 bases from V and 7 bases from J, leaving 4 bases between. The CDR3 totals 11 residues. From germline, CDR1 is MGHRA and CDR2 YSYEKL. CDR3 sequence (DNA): TGCGCCAGCAGCCGCCTCGGGGAGCTGTTTTTT. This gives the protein CASSRLGELFF.

CDR3 nucleotides: TGCGCCAGCAGCTTGGCCCAAAGCGGGAGTTACTACGAGCAGTACTTC. Encoded protein: CASSLAQSGSYYEQYF. The chain uses TRBV5-1 and TRBJ2-7, with TRBD2 identical over 8 bases. The J segment lost 3 bases and the V segment lost 0 bases, leaving 8 bases of the junction unmatched. The germline V gene has CDR1 SGHRS and CDR2 YFSETQ. CDR3 length: 16 residues.

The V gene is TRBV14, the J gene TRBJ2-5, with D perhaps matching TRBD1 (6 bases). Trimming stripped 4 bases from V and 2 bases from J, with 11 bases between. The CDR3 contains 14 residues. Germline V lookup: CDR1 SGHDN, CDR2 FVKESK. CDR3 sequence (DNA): TGTGCCAGCAGCCCCGGGACAACTCAAGAGACCCAGTACTTC. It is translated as CASSPGTTQETQYF. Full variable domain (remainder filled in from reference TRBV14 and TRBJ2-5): EAGVTQFPSHSVIEKGQTVTLRCDPISGHDNLYWYRRVMGKEIKFLLHFVKESKQDESGMPNNRFLAERTGGTYSTLKVQPAELEDSGVYFCASSPGTTQETQYFGPGTRLLVL.

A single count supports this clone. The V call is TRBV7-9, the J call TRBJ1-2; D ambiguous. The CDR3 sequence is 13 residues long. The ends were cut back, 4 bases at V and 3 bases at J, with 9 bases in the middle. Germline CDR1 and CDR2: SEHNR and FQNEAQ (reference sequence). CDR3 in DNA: TGTGCCAGCAGCTCCCCTATAGACTATGGCTACACCTTC. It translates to CASSSPIDYGYTF.

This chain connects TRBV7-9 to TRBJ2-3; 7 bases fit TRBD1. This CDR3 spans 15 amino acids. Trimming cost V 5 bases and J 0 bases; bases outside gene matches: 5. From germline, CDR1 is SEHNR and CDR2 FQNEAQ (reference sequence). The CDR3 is CASSEGQESTDTQYF. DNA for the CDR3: TGTGCCAGCAGCGAAGGACAGGAGAGCACAGATACGCAGTATTTT.

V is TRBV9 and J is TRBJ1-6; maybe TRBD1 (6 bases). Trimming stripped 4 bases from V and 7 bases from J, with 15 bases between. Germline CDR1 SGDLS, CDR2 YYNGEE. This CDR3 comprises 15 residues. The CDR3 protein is CASSRCRGENSPLHF. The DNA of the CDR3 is TGTGCCAGCAGCCGATGCAGGGGAGAAAATTCACCCCTCCACTTT.

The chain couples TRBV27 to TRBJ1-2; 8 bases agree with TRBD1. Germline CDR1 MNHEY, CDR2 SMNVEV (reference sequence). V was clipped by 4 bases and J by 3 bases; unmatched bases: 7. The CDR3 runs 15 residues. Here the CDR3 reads CASSSLRGPHYGYTF. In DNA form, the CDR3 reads TGTGCCAGCAGTTCCCTCAGGGGGCCTCACTATGGCTACACCTTC.

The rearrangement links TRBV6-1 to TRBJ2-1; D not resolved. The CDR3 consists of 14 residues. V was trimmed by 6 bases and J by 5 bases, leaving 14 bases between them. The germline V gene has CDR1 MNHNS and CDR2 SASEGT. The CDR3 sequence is CASSMERLHNEQFF. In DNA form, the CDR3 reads TGTGCCAGCAGCATGGAGCGCCTCCACAATGAGCAGTTCTTC.

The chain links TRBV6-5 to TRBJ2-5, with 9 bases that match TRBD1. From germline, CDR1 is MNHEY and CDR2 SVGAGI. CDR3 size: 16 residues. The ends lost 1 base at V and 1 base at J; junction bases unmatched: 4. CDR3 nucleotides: TGTGCCAGCAGTTACTATACAGGGGGCGGCCAAGAGACCCAGTACTTC. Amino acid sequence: CASSYYTGGGQETQYF.

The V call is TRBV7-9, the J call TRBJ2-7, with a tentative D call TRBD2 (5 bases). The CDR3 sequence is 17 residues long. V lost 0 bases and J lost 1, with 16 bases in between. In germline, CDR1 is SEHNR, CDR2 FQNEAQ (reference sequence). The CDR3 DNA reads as TGTGCCAGCAGCTTAGCGTGGGAGACTCGCTCATCCTACGAGCAGTACTTC. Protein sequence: CASSLAWETRSSYEQYF.

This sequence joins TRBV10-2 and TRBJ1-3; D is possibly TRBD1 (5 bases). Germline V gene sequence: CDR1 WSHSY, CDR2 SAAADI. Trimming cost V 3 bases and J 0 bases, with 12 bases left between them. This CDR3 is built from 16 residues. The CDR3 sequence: CASSERTPASGNTIYF. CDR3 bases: TGCGCCAGCAGTGAAAGGACACCTGCCTCTGGAAACACCATATATTTT.

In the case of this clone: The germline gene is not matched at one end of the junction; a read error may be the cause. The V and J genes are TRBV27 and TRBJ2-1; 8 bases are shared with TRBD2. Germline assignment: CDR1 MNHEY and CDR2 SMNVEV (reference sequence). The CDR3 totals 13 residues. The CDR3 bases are TGTGTCAGCAGTTTACGGGAGGGGAATGAGCAGTTCTTC. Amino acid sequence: CVSSLREGNEQFF.

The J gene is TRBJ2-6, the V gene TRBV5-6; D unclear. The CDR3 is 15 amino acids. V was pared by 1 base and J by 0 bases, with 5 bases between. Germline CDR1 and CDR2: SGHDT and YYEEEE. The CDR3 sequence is CASSLWGSGANVLTF. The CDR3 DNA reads TGTGCCAGCAGCTTGTGGGGCTCTGGGGCCAACGTCCTGACTTTC.

The DNA for the CDR3 is TGTGCCAGCAGCAGTGCCATGGGGCTGACTAATGAAAAACTGTTTTTT. Its translation is CASSSAMGLTNEKLFF. The rearrangement uses TRBV4-2 and TRBJ1-4, with D perhaps TRBD1 (5 bases). The CDR3 is made up of 16 amino acids. The ends were cut back, 5 bases at V and 2 bases at J, with 15 bases in the middle. Germline loops: CDR1 LGHNA, CDR2 YNFKEQ.

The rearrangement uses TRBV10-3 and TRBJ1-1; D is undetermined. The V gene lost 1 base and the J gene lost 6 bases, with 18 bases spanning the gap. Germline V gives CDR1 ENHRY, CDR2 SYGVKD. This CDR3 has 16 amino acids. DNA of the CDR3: TGTGCCATCAGTGAGTTTGGGGAAGGGCGGCGTTCTGAAGCTTTCTTT. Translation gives CAISEFGEGRRSEAFF.

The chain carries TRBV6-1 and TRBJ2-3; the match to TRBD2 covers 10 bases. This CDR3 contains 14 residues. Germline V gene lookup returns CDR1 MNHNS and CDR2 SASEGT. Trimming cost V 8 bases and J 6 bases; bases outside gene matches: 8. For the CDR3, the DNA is TGTGCCAGCGCCGTAGCGGGAGGTAGCGATACGCAGTATTTT. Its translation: CASAVAGGSDTQYF.

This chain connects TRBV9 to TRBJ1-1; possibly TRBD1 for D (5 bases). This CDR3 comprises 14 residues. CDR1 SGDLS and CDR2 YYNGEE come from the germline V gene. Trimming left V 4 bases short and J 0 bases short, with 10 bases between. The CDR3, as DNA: TGTGCCAGCAGCACTATGACAGTGAACACTGAAGCTTTCTTT. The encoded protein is CASSTMTVNTEAFF.

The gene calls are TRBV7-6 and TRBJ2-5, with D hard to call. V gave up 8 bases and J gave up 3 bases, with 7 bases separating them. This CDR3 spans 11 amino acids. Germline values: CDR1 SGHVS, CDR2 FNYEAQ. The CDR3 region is CASVGKETQYF. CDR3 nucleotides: TGTGCCAGCGTGGGTAAAGAGACCCAGTACTTC.